This TCR beta chain is drawn from a study of blood T cell repertoires in COVID-19. The overall study: The origin of the acute and convalescent COVID-19 samples was the United States, Italy and Spain.

From germline, CDR1 is SGHDT and CDR2 YYEEEE. The CDR3 sequence is 14 residues long. V was pared by 5 bases and J by 5 bases, with 17 bases between. How the authors handled the data: Researchers report that nucleated cell counts were estimated from reference gene primer amplification. Produced via immunoSEQ multiplex PCR; TCRdb's table is partial and in-frame only. The DNA was the basis for D and trimming; V, J and clone size are from that table. The sample shows some 150,000 clones, more than 75% of them seen only once. Input material: peripheral blood. The sequence came from a man between 65 and 79 years old with acute or convalescent COVID-19. This sequence joins TRBV5-6 and TRBJ2-7, with no clear D. CDR3 loop: CASSSSGSRNEQYF. DNA for the CDR3: TGTGCCAGCAGTTCCTCAGGCTCCCGGAACGAGCAGTACTTC.